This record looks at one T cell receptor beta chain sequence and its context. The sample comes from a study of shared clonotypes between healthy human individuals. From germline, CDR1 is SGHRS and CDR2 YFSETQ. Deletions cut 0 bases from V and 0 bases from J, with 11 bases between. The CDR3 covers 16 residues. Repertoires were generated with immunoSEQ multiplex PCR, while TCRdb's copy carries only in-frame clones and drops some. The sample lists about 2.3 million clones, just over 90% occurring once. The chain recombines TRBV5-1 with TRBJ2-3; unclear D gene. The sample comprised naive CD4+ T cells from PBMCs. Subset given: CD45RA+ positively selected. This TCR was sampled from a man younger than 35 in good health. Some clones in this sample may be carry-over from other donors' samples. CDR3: CASSLGTVASTDTQYF. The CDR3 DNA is TGCGCCAGCAGCTTGGGCACAGTTGCTAGCACAGATACGCAGTATTTT.